This T cell receptor (beta chain) was sequenced in a study of T cell responses to AZD1222 COVID-19 vaccine. Study conclusions and caveats: Among vaccine-associated CD4 TCRs, coverage spanned spike, with dominance at 160-218 and 743-854. Rises in breadth and depth of Spike-specific TCRs came after two AZD1222 doses.

CDR1 is MNHEY and CDR2 is SVGAGI in the germline V gene. Unmatched junction bases numbered 10, after V lost 6 bases and J lost 7 bases. The CDR3 extends over 15 amino acids. Profiled with immunoSEQ multiplex PCR; TCRdb holds only in-frame clones, not every one. The table shows approximately 150,000 clones, with about nine tenths occurring only once. Comment on this clone: The antigen remains unidentified.

The J gene is TRBJ1-5, the V gene TRBV6-5; 9 positions match TRBD1. This sequence originates from an adult who received the AZD1222 COVID-19 vaccine. The material was peripheral blood, obtained 28 days after the second AZD1222 dose. This CDR3 reads CASRYLTGGVQPQHF. CDR3 DNA: TGTGCCAGCAGGTACCTCACAGGGGGCGTGCAGCCCCAGCATTTT.